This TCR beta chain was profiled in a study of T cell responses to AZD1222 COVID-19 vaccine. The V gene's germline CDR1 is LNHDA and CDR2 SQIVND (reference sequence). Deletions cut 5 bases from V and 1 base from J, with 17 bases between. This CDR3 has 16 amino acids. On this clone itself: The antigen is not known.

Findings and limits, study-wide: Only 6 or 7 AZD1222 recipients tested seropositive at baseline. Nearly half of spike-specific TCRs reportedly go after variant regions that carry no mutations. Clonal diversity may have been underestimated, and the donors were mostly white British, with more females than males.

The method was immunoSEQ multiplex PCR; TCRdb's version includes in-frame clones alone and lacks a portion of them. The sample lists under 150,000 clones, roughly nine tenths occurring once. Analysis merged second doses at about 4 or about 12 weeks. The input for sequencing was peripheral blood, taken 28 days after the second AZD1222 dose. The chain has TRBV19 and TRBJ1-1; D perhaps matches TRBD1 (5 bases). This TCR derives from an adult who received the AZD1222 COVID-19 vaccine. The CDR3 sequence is CASSQGPGRGNTEAFF. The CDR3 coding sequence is TGTGCCAGTAGTCAAGGACCGGGACGGGGGAACACTGAAGCTTTCTTT.